The rows below give T cell receptor beta chains drawn from one sample of a study of regulatory T cells in long-lasting Graves disease. TCRdb passed the multiplex PCR reads through MiXCR, listing each CDR3 protein once. Of around 480,000 distinct CDR3 sequences in the sample, approximately 16% are singletons; the top ten hold more than 20%. This same sample was also taken into another study, of T cells in Graves' hyperthyroidism and ophthalmopathy.

This material consisted of peripheral blood mononuclear cells (PBMCs), taken at new diagnosis, from a patient treated with antithyroid drugs. The receptors originated from a woman aged 40-65 years with Graves disease. CDR3s include the opening cysteine and the closing phenylalanine or tryptophan. Fields, in order: clone size, V gene, J gene, CDR3 length, D gene, CDR3 DNA, CDR3 protein. A D gene is named only where the DNA matches it firmly. Size values are once, few and many counts, or a class for expanded clones, and some rows have none.

many	TRBV28	TRBJ2-3	15	.	TGTGCCAGCAGCCTGACTGTGGGGGGCACAGATACGCAGTATTTT	CASSLTVGGTDTQYF
many	TRBV9	TRBJ1-1	14	.	TGTGCCAGCAGCGTAGGGGCAGGGCCCACTGAAGCTTTCTTT	CASSVGAGPTEAFF
many	TRBV12-3/TRBV12-4	TRBJ1-2	13	TRBD1	TGTGCCAGCAGTCACAGGGGATACTATGGCTACACCTTC	CASSHRGYYGYTF
few	TRBV11-2	TRBJ1-5	14	.	TGTGCCAGCAGCTTATTGGGGAGGAATCAGCCCCAGCATTTT	CASSLLGRNQPQHF
.	TRBV19	TRBJ1-5	17	.	TGTGCCAGTAGTATAGATCGTACGAGAGGGGTTAATCAGCCCCAGCATTTT	CASSIDRTRGVNQPQHF
many	TRBV7-8	TRBJ1-2	13	TRBD1	TGTGCCAGCACCAGACAGGGGCACTATGGCTACACCTTC	CASTRQGHYGYTF
few	TRBV5-5	TRBJ1-6	17	.	TGTGCCAGCAGCCCCGGTCCAGGGTCGTCCTATAATTCACCCCTCCACTTT	CASSPGPGSSYNSPLHF
many	TRBV3-1	TRBJ2-2	14	.	TGTGCCAGCAACCGCCCAGGTGACACCGGGGAGCTGTTTTTT	CASNRPGDTGELFF
.	TRBV12-3/TRBV12-4	TRBJ1-5	16	.	TGTGCCAGCACGCGGGGGGGGGGGGCCCAAAGCCAGCCCCAGCATTTT	CASTRGGGAQSQPQHF
.	TRBV10-3	TRBJ2-2	16	TRBD2	TGTGCCATCAGTGAGTGGGGACTAGCTAACACCGGGGAGCTGTTTTTT	CAISEWGLANTGELFF
many	TRBV6-1	TRBJ2-1	17	.	TGTGCCAGCAGTCAGCTTGGGGGCGGAGTGGGTAACAATGAGCAGTTCTTC	CASSQLGGGVGNNEQFF
many	TRBV27	TRBJ1-5	12	.	TGTGCCAGCGGATTTAGCAATCAGCCCCAGCATTTT	CASGFSNQPQHF
.	TRBV2	TRBJ1-1	14	.	TGTGCCAGCAGTGGAGGGTACATGAACACTGAAGCTTTCTTT	CASSGGYMNTEAFF
many	TRBV6-2/TRBV6-3	TRBJ1-1	17	.	TGTGCCAGCACCACCACCCGGGACCCCCGAAGCAACACTGAAGCTTTCTTT	CASTTTRDPRSNTEAFF
.	TRBV10-3	TRBJ2-5	15	.	TGTGCCATCAGGAGGACAGACATACCCCAAGAGACCCAGTACTTC	CAIRRTDIPQETQYF
few	TRBV10-3	TRBJ2-7	14	.	TGTGCCATCAGCCCAATGGTCGGGCTGGTTGAGCAGTACTTC	CAISPMVGLVEQYF
.	TRBV6-2/TRBV6-3	TRBJ2-7	15	.	TGTGCCAGCAGGCGAAAGATAAGGGGCATTGACGAGCAGTACTTC	CASRRKIRGIDEQYF
many	TRBV5-1	TRBJ1-5	15	TRBD1	TGCGCCAGCAGCTCACAGGGGGAGATAGGTCAGCCCCAGCATTTT	CASSSQGEIGQPQHF